This T cell receptor (beta chain) was retrieved from a study of a mutant IDH1 vaccine in newly diagnosed glioma. The overall study: Following radiotherapy alone, or alongside temozolomide cycles, vaccination was started after an interval of 4-6 weeks. Patients previously underwent radiotherapy, temozolomide, or both, and most underwent both.

To note about this clone: Its target is unknown.

Repertoires were generated with immunoSEQ multiplex PCR, while TCRdb's copy carries only in-frame clones and drops some. The sample lists approximately 31,000 clones, around 84% occurring once. Time point meaning: week 35, safety follow-up. Doses consisted of 300 ug of mutant IDH1 20-mer peptide each, paired with topical imiquimod. All eight of the vaccinations patients received fell in weeks 1, 3, 5, 7, 11, 15, 19 and 23. Donors had new IDH1-mutant astrocytomas of WHO grade 3 or 4 (ATRX-lost). Trimming pared 5 bases from V and 7 bases from J, leaving 12 bases between. The CDR3 loop spans 12 amino acids. Germline-derived CDR1 and CDR2 are SGHTA and FQGNSA.

The sequences come from PBMCs, collected from a glioma patient whose treatment included an IDH1 peptide vaccine. The chain joins TRBV7-2 to TRBJ2-7; no clear D gene. The receptor was isolated from a woman aged 18-29 years with glioma. The CDR3 sequence: CASSDRASEQYF. The CDR3 DNA reads as TGTGCCAGCAGCGACCGGGCTTCTGAGCAGTACTTC.